The 13 T cell receptor beta chains below come from one sample, sequenced in a study of control samples from healthy donors and cancer patients. Sequencing used immunoSEQ multiplex PCR; TCRdb keeps in-frame clones, though not all of them. The table shows 40,000 to 45,000 clones, with roughly 65% occurring only once. The source material was formalin-fixed, paraffin-embedded tissue. The source is a male donor with melanoma.

The chain uses TRBV30 and TRBJ1-1; D is perhaps TRBD1 (5 bases). Trimming stripped 4 bases from V and 1 base from J, with 16 bases between. Germline lookup yields CDR1 GTSNPN and CDR2 SVGIG (reference sequence). This CDR3 region has 15 residues. CDR3 DNA: TGTGCCTGGATGGAGCTTGGACAATCGAACACTGAAGCTTTCTTT. It is translated as CAWMELGQSNTEAFF. Complete variable domain (other parts from reference TRBV30 and TRBJ1-1): SQTIHQWPATLVQPVGSPLSLECTVEGTSNPNLYWYRQAAGRGLQLLFYSVGIGQISSEVPQNLSASRPQDRQFILSSKKLLLSDSGFYLCAWMELGQSNTEAFFGQGTRLTVV.

The V gene is TRBV28, the J gene TRBJ2-3; 10 nucleotides agree with TRBD2. V lost 2 bases and J lost 3; bases outside the gene matches: 2. Germline CDR1 reads MDHEN; CDR2 reads SYDVKM. The CDR3 contains 15 residues. The CDR3 DNA is TGTGCCAGCAGTTTACCAGCGGGAGGGACAGATACGCAGTATTTT. Its translation is CASSLPAGGTDTQYF. The whole variable domain, filled in from reference TRBV28 and TRBJ2-3, reads DVKVTQSSRYLVKRTGEKVFLECVQDMDHENMFWYRQDPGLGLRLIYFSYDVKMKEKGDIPEGYSVSREKKERFSLILESASTNQTSMYLCASSLPAGGTDTQYFGPGTRLTVL.

The chain carries TRBV28 and TRBJ2-7, with D perhaps TRBD1 (5 bases). Per the germline V gene, CDR1 is MDHEN and CDR2 is SYDVKM. V shed 3 bases and J shed 6 bases, with 9 bases lying between them. The CDR3 totals 12 residues. The CDR3 reads CASSFQGSEQYF. CDR3 nucleotides: TGTGCCAGCAGTTTCCAGGGATCCGAGCAGTACTTC.

This chain joins TRBV19 and TRBJ1-5, with D possibly matching TRBD1 (6 bases). CDR3 length: 15 residues. V lost 6 bases and J lost 6, with 18 bases in between. Germline V gives CDR1 LNHDA, CDR2 SQIVND (reference sequence). The chain's CDR3 is CASRPPQGVGQPQHF. The DNA of the CDR3 is TGTGCCAGTAGGCCCCCACAGGGTGTGGGTCAGCCCCAGCATTTT.

This CDR3 is CASRQGGHGRQFF. CDR3 DNA: TGTGCCAGCCGACAGGGAGGTCATGGAAGGCAGTTCTTC. This chain joins TRBV2 and TRBJ2-1, with D possibly matching TRBD1 (7 bases). The CDR3 runs to 13 residues. Germline V gives CDR1 SNHLY, CDR2 FYNNEI. V dropped 8 bases and J dropped 12 bases, with 20 bases sitting between them.

The DNA for the CDR3 is TGTGCCAGCAGCCAAGGGGTAGCGGGAGGAACAGATACGCAGTATTTT. Translating it yields CASSQGVAGGTDTQYF. The chain has TRBV4-2 and TRBJ2-3; 10 bases are shared with TRBD2. The CDR3 has 16 amino acids. The trim removed 1 base at V and 3 bases at J, leaving 4 bases unmatched. The germline V gene encodes CDR1 LGHNA and CDR2 YNFKEQ.

The chain uses TRBV2 and TRBJ2-3; D is unclear. The CDR3 is 15 amino acids. Trimming removed 3 bases from V and 2 bases from J, with 12 bases in between. Germline CDR1 is SNHLY and CDR2 is FYNNEI. Written as DNA, the CDR3 is TGTGCCAGCAGTGATGGAGCGACACTCACAGATACGCAGTATTTT. Its translation is CASSDGATLTDTQYF.

V is TRBV5-1 and J is TRBJ2-1, with no clear D. The germline V and J ends were trimmed by 0 bases and 9 bases, with 7 bases remaining between them. This CDR3 is built from 12 residues. Germline loops: CDR1 SGHRS, CDR2 YFSETQ. The CDR3: CASSLEWGEQFF. As DNA, the CDR3 is TGCGCCAGCAGCTTGGAATGGGGTGAGCAGTTCTTC.

The chain is built from TRBV6-6 and TRBJ2-5; 7 bases are a match to TRBD2. Germline trimming cut 5 bases from V and 5 bases from J; bases unmatched to any gene: 5. Germline V CDR1 and CDR2: MNHNY, SVGAGI (reference sequence). CDR3 length: 13 residues. The DNA for the CDR3 is TGTGCCAGCAGTGGGGGGGACTTCGAGACCCAGTACTTC. Amino acid sequence: CASSGGDFETQYF.

The V and J genes are TRBV30 and TRBJ2-5; D is possibly TRBD2 (6 bases). V lost 3 bases and J 5 bases, leaving 10 bases between the germline ends. Per the germline V gene, CDR1 is GTSNPN and CDR2 is SVGIG (reference sequence). The CDR3 is 12 residues long. CDR3 sequence: CAWSRGWETQYF. CDR3 DNA sequence: TGTGCCTGGAGCCGGGGGTGGGAGACCCAGTACTTC.

The V gene is TRBV2, the J gene TRBJ2-7; 8 bases are a match to TRBD2. The germline CDR1 and CDR2 sequences are SNHLY and FYNNEI. The CDR3 is made up of 16 amino acids. The trim removed 8 bases at V and 2 bases at J, leaving 14 bases unmatched. In nucleotides, the CDR3 is TGTGCCAGCGAGCCTTCCAATAGCGGGACCGCCTACGAGCAGTACTTC. Translated: CASEPSNSGTAYEQYF.

This clone was seen ten or more times. Other DNA sequences within the sample encode an identical CDR3. The chain uses TRBV6-5 and TRBJ1-2, with 7 bases identical to TRBD1. The CDR3 is made up of 13 amino acids. Losses at the gene ends were 6 bases for V and 3 bases for J; bases not matched to a gene: 4. Germline CDR1 and CDR2: MNHEY and SVGAGI. The CDR3 bases are TGTGCCAGCAGCCCGGGACAGTACTATGGCTACACCTTC. Translating it yields CASSPGQYYGYTF.

V usage is TRBV5-1 and J usage is TRBJ2-3, with a weak D call TRBD2 (5 bases). This CDR3 has 16 amino acids. In germline, CDR1 is SGHRS, CDR2 YFSETQ. The ends were cut back, 0 bases at V and 4 bases at J, with 15 bases in the middle. CDR3 amino acids: CASSLADGRRADTQYF. DNA for the CDR3: TGCGCCAGCAGCTTGGCCGACGGAAGGCGGGCAGATACGCAGTATTTT.